The 25 T cell receptor beta chains below all came from one sample that was sequenced in a study of blood T cell repertoires in COVID-19 (dated by TCRdb to the early 2020s). Libraries were prepared through the immunoSEQ multiplex PCR assay. TCRdb obtained this table from immuneACCESS and retained in-frame rearrangements with V and J assigned. These tables miss some clones; where compared with another copy, unresolved V genes account for less than half of the shortfall, and the remainder is unexplained. This sample has some 370,000 clones in its table, and 80% to 90% of those were observed once. The ten largest clones represent about 9.4% of the sample. The sequenced sample was peripheral blood. These receptors were collected from a woman under 40 with COVID-19, enrolled during active disease.

This clone is a singleton in its sample. The V gene is TRBV25-1, the J gene TRBJ2-1, with D hard to call. CDR1 MGHDK and CDR2 SYGVNS come from the germline V gene. The CDR3 covers 12 residues. The V end was cut by 5 bases, the J end by 4 bases, with 6 bases between. CDR3 loop: CASSRSYNEQFF. The DNA of the CDR3 is TGTGCCAGCAGTCGGTCTTACAATGAGCAGTTCTTC.

The J gene is TRBJ2-7, the V gene TRBV18; 7 nucleotides agree with TRBD1. CDR3 length: 14 residues. CDR1 and CDR2 from the germline V gene are KGHSH and LQKENI. The junction had 3 bases not matched to a gene; V was cut back by 3 bases and J by 1 base. The CDR3 loop is CASSPTGQSYEQYF. The CDR3 DNA sequence: TGTGCCAGCTCACCCACGGGACAGTCCTACGAGCAGTACTTC.

This clone was counted only a few times. The V and J genes are TRBV28 and TRBJ1-2; D gene ambiguous. Germline V gives CDR1 MDHEN, CDR2 SYDVKM. The CDR3 extends over 11 amino acids. V was shortened by 7 bases and J by 4 bases, with 7 bases between the two germline ends. CDR3 amino acids: CASNEVYGYTF. The DNA for the CDR3 is TGTGCCAGCAATGAGGTCTATGGCTACACCTTC.

This clone was found a few times. The gene calls are TRBV4-1 and TRBJ2-7; D is undetermined. CDR1 is MGHRA and CDR2 is YSYEKL in the germline V gene. V dropped 6 bases and J dropped 0 bases, with 12 bases sitting between them. The CDR3 extends over 14 amino acids. The CDR3 reads CASSLTTYSYEQYF. For the CDR3, the DNA is TGCGCCAGCAGTCTAACGACATACTCCTACGAGCAGTACTTC.

Of note for this clone: Other DNA sequences in this specimen translate into the identical CDR3. The chain recombines TRBV12-3 or TRBV12-4 with TRBJ1-5; no reliable D call. There are 13 residues in the CDR3. V shed 5 bases and J shed 4 bases, with 9 bases lying between them. CDR3 coding DNA: TGTGCCAGCAGTCTCACCGGGAATCAGCCCCAGCATTTT. It codes for CASSLTGNQPQHF.

The gene calls are TRBV9 and TRBJ1-2; D is perhaps TRBD1 (5 bases). The CDR3 has 15 amino acids. Germline CDR1 and CDR2: SGDLS and YYNGEE. V lost 5 bases and J 0 bases, leaving 14 bases between the germline ends. The CDR3 here is CASRHSTQANYGYTF. CDR3 nucleotides: TGTGCCAGCAGACACTCTACACAGGCTAACTATGGCTACACCTTC.

The CDR3, as DNA: TGCGCCAGCAGCTTGGTCTCTAGGGGGAACAATGAGCAGTTCTTC. Encoded protein: CASSLVSRGNNEQFF. This chain links TRBV5-1 with TRBJ2-1; D is perhaps TRBD1 (6 bases). Germline lookup yields CDR1 SGHRS and CDR2 YFSETQ. This CDR3 region has 15 residues. V was shortened by 0 bases and J by 5 bases, with 12 bases between the two germline ends.

The genes are TRBV24-1 and TRBJ2-1, with 9 positions matching TRBD2. The CDR3 runs 15 residues. The J segment lost 4 bases and the V segment lost 4 bases, leaving 4 bases of the junction unmatched. Germline CDR1 reads KGHDR; CDR2 reads SFDVKD. CDR3 sequence (DNA): TGTGCCACCAGTGACCCGAGCGGGAGGTACAATGAGCAGTTCTTC. It codes for CATSDPSGRYNEQFF.

This clone was picked up a small number of times. The chain uses TRBV7-3 and TRBJ1-1; maybe TRBD1 (6 bases). The CDR3 totals 13 residues. The germline V gene encodes CDR1 SGHTA and CDR2 FQGTGA. Trimming cost V 5 bases and J 1 base, with 8 bases left between them. CDR3 amino acids: CASSETGNTEAFF. In DNA form, the CDR3 reads TGTGCCAGCAGCGAGACAGGGAACACTGAAGCTTTCTTT.

The gene calls are TRBV3-1 (or the pseudogene TRBV3-2) and TRBJ1-1, with a tentative D call TRBD1 (6 bases). From germline, CDR1 is LGHDT and CDR2 YNNKEL (reference sequence). The CDR3 consists of 14 residues. Trimming pared 0 bases from V and 10 bases from J, leaving 15 bases between. CDR3 loop: CASSQDAGGSGAFF. For the CDR3, the DNA is TGTGCCAGCAGCCAAGATGCGGGGGGCTCTGGAGCTTTCTTT.

V is TRBV27 and J is TRBJ2-7, with 11 nucleotides matching TRBD2. The junction had 2 bases not matched to a gene; V was cut back by 4 bases and J by 0 bases. CDR3 length: 15 amino acids. Germline V gene data show CDR1 as MNHEY and CDR2 as SMNVEV (reference sequence). The CDR3 nucleotides are TGTGCCAGCAGTTCCCTAGCGGGAGGCTCCTACGAGCAGTACTTC. This sequence encodes CASSSLAGGSYEQYF.

CDR3 sequence: CAWSVKGTGNEKLFF. The CDR3 DNA reads as TGTGCCTGGAGTGTAAAGGGAACGGGGAATGAAAAACTGTTTTTT. The V call is TRBV30, the J call TRBJ1-4; no definite D call. The V and J ends lost 0 bases and 5 bases respectively, with 13 bases between them. The germline V gene has CDR1 GTSNPN and CDR2 SVGIG (reference sequence). This CDR3 region has 15 residues.

This chain links TRBV5-1 with TRBJ2-5, with 14 bases identical to TRBD2. V lost 4 bases and J lost 3; bases outside the gene matches: 17. Germline lookup yields CDR1 SGHRS and CDR2 YFSETQ. The length of the CDR3 is 20 residues. In nucleotides, the CDR3 is TGCGCCAGCAGCACGGGACTAGCGGGAGAAGCCCCCCTCCCCGAAGAGACCCAGTACTTC. Protein sequence: CASSTGLAGEAPLPEETQYF.

The chain combines TRBV28 with TRBJ2-1; D not resolved. The length of the CDR3 is 14 residues. CDR1 is MDHEN, CDR2 SYDVKM, per germline. V gave up 6 bases and J gave up 0 bases, with 9 bases separating them. The CDR3 bases are TGTGCCAGCAGCCCCCCGGGCTCCTACAATGAGCAGTTCTTC. Its translation: CASSPPGSYNEQFF. The entire variable domain, with the rest obtained from reference TRBV28 and TRBJ2-1, is as follows: DVKVTQSSRYLVKRTGEKVFLECVQDMDHENMFWYRQDPGLGLRLIYFSYDVKMKEKGDIPEGYSVSREKKERFSLILESASTNQTSMYLCASSPPGSYNEQFFGPGTRLTVL.

This clone occurred once. The chain links TRBV12-3 or TRBV12-4 to TRBJ2-1, with 9 bases matching TRBD1. The CDR3 runs 13 residues. V shed 6 bases, J shed 16 bases, and the junction held 13 bases outside the gene matches. CDR3 residues: CASSPRDRDLEFF. The CDR3 coding sequence is TGTGCCAGCAGCCCCCGGGACAGGGACCTAGAATTCTTC.

The rearrangement links TRBV12-3 or TRBV12-4 to TRBJ2-1; unclear D gene. The CDR3 totals 12 residues. Trimming stripped 6 bases from V and 7 bases from J, with 10 bases between. The CDR3 sequence: CASSSGWNEQFF. The CDR3, as DNA: TGTGCCAGCAGCTCAGGTTGGAATGAGCAGTTCTTC.

This clone has just one count. V usage is TRBV16 and J usage is TRBJ1-2, with D unresolved. This CDR3 contains 16 residues. V was pared by 0 bases and J by 1 base, with 12 bases between. Germline V gene data show CDR1 as KGHSY and CDR2 as FQNENV. The CDR3 region has the DNA TGTGCCAGCAGCCAATCGATGGGTCGAGGTAACTATGGCTACACCTTC. It encodes CASSQSMGRGNYGYTF.

The chain is built from TRBV4-1 and TRBJ2-1; 16 bases align to TRBD2. Germline trimming cut 1 base from V and 4 bases from J; bases unmatched to any gene: 7. Germline CDR1 MGHRA, CDR2 YSYEKL. This CDR3 has 19 residues. CDR3 sequence (DNA): TGCGCCAGCAGCCAAGGGGGACTAGCGGGAGGGCCCTCTTACAATGAGCAGTTCTTC. Translation gives CASSQGGLAGGPSYNEQFF.

This chain joins TRBV7-9 and TRBJ1-2, with a tentative D call TRBD1 (6 bases). Deletions cut 1 base from V and 7 bases from J, with 13 bases between. Germline V lookup: CDR1 SEHNR, CDR2 FQNEAQ (reference sequence). This CDR3 comprises 14 residues. DNA of the CDR3: TGTGCCAGCAGCTTAGAACAGGGAGTCGGTGGCTACACCTTC. Protein sequence: CASSLEQGVGGYTF. Full variable domain (outside the CDR3, taken from reference TRBV7-9 and TRBJ1-2): DTGVSQNPRHKITKRGQNVTFRCDPISEHNRLYWYRQTLGQGPEFLTYFQNEAQLEKSRLLSDRFSAERPKGSFSTLEIQRTEQGDSAMYLCASSLEQGVGGYTFGSGTRLTVV.

V and J are TRBV7-2 and TRBJ2-7, with 13 bases lining up with TRBD2. The CDR3 has 16 amino acids. CDR1 and CDR2 from the germline V gene are SGHTA and FQGNSA. V shed 2 bases, J shed 6 bases, and the junction held 7 bases outside the gene matches. For the CDR3, the DNA is TGTGCCAGCAGCTTACGGGGACTAGCGGGAAAGGGCGAGCAGTACTTC. This gives the protein CASSLRGLAGKGEQYF. Variable domain in full (rest from reference TRBV7-2 and TRBJ2-7): GAGVSQSPSNKVTEKGKDVELRCDPISGHTALYWYRQSLGQGLEFLIYFQGNSAPDKSGLPSDRFSAERTGGSVSTLTIQRTQQEDSAVYLCASSLRGLAGKGEQYFGPGTRLTVT.

The chain is built from TRBV7-9 and TRBJ2-7; possible D gene TRBD1, 6 bases. CDR1 and CDR2 from the germline V gene are SEHNR and FQNEAQ (reference sequence). Trimming shortened V by 5 bases and J by 3 bases, and 17 bases separated the two germline ends. The CDR3 is made up of 15 amino acids. CDR3 loop: CASSLRTVKSYEQYF. In DNA form, the CDR3 reads TGTGCCAGCAGCCTGAGGACAGTTAAGAGCTACGAGCAGTACTTC.

The V call is TRBV7-3, the J call TRBJ2-7; D possibly corresponds to TRBD2 (6 bases). The CDR3 is 16 residues long. V shed 2 bases and J shed 0 bases, with 14 bases lying between them. The germline V gene has CDR1 SGHTA and CDR2 FQGTGA. The CDR3 here is CASSLVGGTNSYEQYF. The CDR3 region has the DNA TGTGCCAGCAGCTTAGTGGGCGGGACGAACTCCTACGAGCAGTACTTC.

The V and J genes are TRBV10-3 and TRBJ1-1, with D unresolved. The germline V gene encodes CDR1 ENHRY and CDR2 SYGVKD. This CDR3 spans 15 amino acids. V shed 10 bases and J shed 3 bases, with 21 bases lying between them. CDR3 protein: CATIPLGQSDTEAFF. In DNA, the CDR3 is TGTGCCACAATCCCCCTTGGGCAATCGGACACTGAAGCTTTCTTT.

The rearrangement uses TRBV5-8 and TRBJ2-3; TRBD2 agrees at 12 bases. Trimming took 4 bases from V and 0 from J; bases not matched to a gene: 6. The CDR3 sequence is 17 residues long. The germline V gene has CDR1 SGHTS and CDR2 YDEGEE. The CDR3 spells CASSVGTSGYSTDTQYF. CDR3 nucleotide sequence: TGTGCCAGCAGCGTCGGGACTAGCGGGTATAGCACAGATACGCAGTATTTT. Filled out from reference TRBV5-8 and TRBJ2-3, the complete variable domain reads EAGVTQSPTHLIKTRGQQATLRCSPISGHTSVYWYQQALGLGLQFLLWYDEGEERNRGNFPPRFSGRQFPNYSSELNVNALELEDSALYLCASSVGTSGYSTDTQYFGPGTRLTVL.

The chain carries TRBV5-1 and TRBJ2-7, with TRBD1 matching over 8 bases. The CDR3 runs to 15 residues. The ends lost 4 bases at V and 2 bases at J; junction bases unmatched: 8. Germline V CDR1 and CDR2: SGHRS, YFSETQ. CDR3 in amino acids: CASSPRTGWTYEQYF. The CDR3 nucleotides are TGCGCCAGCAGCCCTCGGACAGGGTGGACCTACGAGCAGTACTTC.